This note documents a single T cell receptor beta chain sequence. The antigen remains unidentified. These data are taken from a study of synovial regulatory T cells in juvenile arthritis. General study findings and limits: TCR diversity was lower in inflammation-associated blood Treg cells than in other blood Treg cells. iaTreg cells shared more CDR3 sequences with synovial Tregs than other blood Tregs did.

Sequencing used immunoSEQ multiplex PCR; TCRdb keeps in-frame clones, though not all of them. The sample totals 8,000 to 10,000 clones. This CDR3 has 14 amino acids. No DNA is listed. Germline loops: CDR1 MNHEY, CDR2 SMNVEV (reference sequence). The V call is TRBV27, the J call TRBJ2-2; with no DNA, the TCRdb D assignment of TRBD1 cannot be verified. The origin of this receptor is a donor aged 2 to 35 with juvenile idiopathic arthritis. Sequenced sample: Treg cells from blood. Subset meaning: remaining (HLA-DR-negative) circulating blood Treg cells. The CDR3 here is CASRGTGGTGELFF.